This is a list of T cell receptor beta chains from one sample in a study of shared clonotypes between healthy human individuals. Clones were read by immunoSEQ multiplex PCR, and TCRdb kept only the in-frame ones, dropping some. The repertoire holds roughly 850,000 clones, with 95% to 97% as singletons. Sequenced sample: naive CD8+ T cells sorted from blood. Every receptor here comes from a man younger than 40 in good health. The CDR3 runs from the conserved cysteine through the conserved F or W. D genes are given only for firm matches. Clone size is shown for a subset of rows, as once, few, many or a class of expanded clone.

clone_size: -
j_call: TRBJ1-2
d_call: -
v_call: TRBV6-5
cdr3_aa: CASSYGEASMDYGYTF
cdr3_nt: TGTGCCAGCAGTTACGGGGAGGCCTCGATGGACTATGGCTACACCTTC

clone_size: -
j_call: TRBJ2-1
d_call: TRBD2
v_call: TRBV5-6
cdr3_aa: CASSSGTSGNFEQFF
cdr3_nt: TGTGCCAGCAGCTCCGGGACTAGCGGGAATTTTGAGCAGTTCTTC

clone_size: -
j_call: TRBJ2-1
d_call: -
v_call: TRBV7-2
cdr3_aa: CASSTRGLAYNEQFF
cdr3_nt: TGTGCCAGCAGCACACGGGGGCTGGCCTACAATGAGCAGTTCTTC

clone_size: once
j_call: TRBJ1-1
d_call: TRBD1
v_call: TRBV30
cdr3_aa: CAWSAYRGAEAFF
cdr3_nt: TGTGCCTGGAGTGCCTACAGGGGGGCTGAAGCTTTCTTT

clone_size: -
j_call: TRBJ1-2
d_call: -
v_call: TRBV4-1
cdr3_aa: CASSQIQLNYGYTF
cdr3_nt: TGCGCCAGCAGTCAGATACAGCTTAACTATGGCTACACCTTC

clone_size: -
j_call: TRBJ2-3
d_call: -
v_call: TRBV6-1
cdr3_aa: CASSEGSREDTQYF
cdr3_nt: TGTGCCAGCAGTGAGGGAAGTAGGGAAGATACGCAGTATTTT

clone_size: -
j_call: TRBJ2-7
d_call: TRBD2
v_call: TRBV2
cdr3_aa: CASSDSARKRETEQYF
cdr3_nt: TGTGCCAGCAGTGATTCGGCCAGGAAGCGGGAGACCGAGCAGTACTTC

clone_size: -
j_call: TRBJ1-2
d_call: -
v_call: TRBV9
cdr3_aa: CASGDGGYGYTF
cdr3_nt: TGTGCCAGCGGAGACGGGGGCTATGGCTACACCTTC

clone_size: -
j_call: TRBJ2-5
d_call: -
v_call: TRBV27
cdr3_aa: CASSLSSGLGETQYF
cdr3_nt: TGTGCCAGCAGTTTATCCTCAGGGTTGGGAGAGACCCAGTACTTC

clone_size: -
j_call: TRBJ2-3
d_call: TRBD2
v_call: TRBV9
cdr3_aa: CASSSRAGGPTDTQYF
cdr3_nt: TGTGCCAGCAGCTCCCGAGCGGGAGGGCCGACAGATACGCAGTATTTT

clone_size: -
j_call: TRBJ2-7
d_call: -
v_call: TRBV7-9
cdr3_aa: CASSRGREMFYEQYF
cdr3_nt: TGTGCCAGCAGCCGTGGACGGGAGATGTTCTACGAGCAGTACTTC

clone_size: -
j_call: TRBJ1-5
d_call: -
v_call: TRBV6-1
cdr3_aa: CASSARDNRNQPQHF
cdr3_nt: TGTGCCAGCAGTGCCCGGGACAATCGGAATCAGCCCCAGCATTTT

clone_size: once
j_call: TRBJ2-6
d_call: TRBD1
v_call: TRBV27
cdr3_aa: CASSSYRTGLTGANVLTF
cdr3_nt: TGTGCCAGCAGTTCGTATCGGACAGGGTTGACTGGGGCCAACGTCCTGACTTTC

clone_size: -
j_call: TRBJ2-3
d_call: -
v_call: TRBV5-6
cdr3_aa: CASSGLRTDTQYF
cdr3_nt: TGTGCCAGCAGCGGGCTGCGCACAGATACGCAGTATTTT

clone_size: -
j_call: TRBJ2-7
d_call: -
v_call: TRBV5-6
cdr3_aa: CASSLAWLRAGSYEQYF
cdr3_nt: TGTGCCAGCAGCTTGGCCTGGCTTAGGGCCGGCTCCTACGAGCAGTACTTC

clone_size: once
j_call: TRBJ2-7
d_call: TRBD1
v_call: TRBV28
cdr3_aa: CASSLWTGGYEQYF
cdr3_nt: TGTGCCAGCAGTTTATGGACAGGGGGCTACGAGCAGTACTTC

clone_size: -
j_call: TRBJ2-4
d_call: -
v_call: TRBV5-1
cdr3_aa: CASSPRGNIQYF
cdr3_nt: TGCGCCAGCAGTCCCCGGGGAAACATTCAGTACTTC

clone_size: once
j_call: TRBJ2-7
d_call: TRBD2
v_call: TRBV7-9
cdr3_aa: CASRAGTYEQYF
cdr3_nt: TGTGCCAGCAGAGCGGGAACCTACGAGCAGTACTTC

clone_size: -
j_call: TRBJ2-1
d_call: -
v_call: TRBV9
cdr3_aa: CASSVGGGKYNEQFF
cdr3_nt: TGTGCCAGCAGCGTAGGTGGCGGAAAATACAATGAGCAGTTCTTC

clone_size: -
j_call: TRBJ1-2
d_call: -
v_call: TRBV5-8
cdr3_aa: CASSLWGSQDGKDYGYTF
cdr3_nt: TGTGCCAGCAGCTTGTGGGGCAGTCAGGACGGAAAGGACTATGGCTACACCTTC

clone_size: -
j_call: TRBJ2-7
d_call: TRBD2
v_call: TRBV14
cdr3_aa: CASSRGPGTSAYEQYF
cdr3_nt: TGTGCCAGCAGCCGGGGGCCCGGGACTAGCGCCTACGAGCAGTACTTC

clone_size: -
j_call: TRBJ2-2
d_call: -
v_call: TRBV10-3
cdr3_aa: CAISEMVPAGELFF
cdr3_nt: TGTGCCATCAGTGAGATGGTCCCTGCCGGGGAGCTGTTTTTT

clone_size: -
j_call: TRBJ1-1
d_call: TRBD1
v_call: TRBV5-1
cdr3_aa: CASSLVVRTGAQNTEAFF
cdr3_nt: TGCGCCAGCAGCTTGGTAGTCAGGACAGGGGCACAGAACACTGAAGCTTTCTTT

clone_size: -
j_call: TRBJ2-1
d_call: -
v_call: TRBV7-2
cdr3_aa: CASSLSKKMVVESGEQFF
cdr3_nt: TGTGCCAGCAGCTTGTCAAAGAAGATGGTGGTGGAGAGTGGTGAGCAGTTCTTC

clone_size: -
j_call: TRBJ2-7
d_call: TRBD2
v_call: TRBV9
cdr3_aa: CASSVAPGLGSYEQYF
cdr3_nt: TGTGCCAGCAGCGTAGCTCCTGGACTAGGCTCCTACGAGCAGTACTTC

clone_size: -
j_call: TRBJ2-7
d_call: -
v_call: TRBV2
cdr3_aa: CASSENPVGYEQYF
cdr3_nt: TGTGCCAGCAGTGAAAACCCGGTGGGCTACGAGCAGTACTTC

clone_size: -
j_call: TRBJ2-3
d_call: TRBD2
v_call: TRBV13
cdr3_aa: CASSFGLDRPNKRESQYF
cdr3_nt: TGTGCCAGCAGCTTCGGTCTAGATAGGCCTAATAAGCGGGAGTCGCAGTATTTT

clone_size: -
j_call: TRBJ2-7
d_call: TRBD2
v_call: TRBV9
cdr3_aa: CASSVAPSGSGYEQYF
cdr3_nt: TGTGCCAGCAGCGTAGCTCCTAGCGGGAGTGGTTACGAGCAGTACTTC

clone_size: -
j_call: TRBJ2-1
d_call: TRBD2
v_call: TRBV7-9
cdr3_aa: CASGSPPTAGIRNEQFF
cdr3_nt: TGTGCCAGCGGAAGCCCGCCTACAGCGGGAATTAGGAATGAGCAGTTCTTC

clone_size: -
j_call: TRBJ2-2
d_call: -
v_call: TRBV27
cdr3_aa: CASSLIRGRTGELFF
cdr3_nt: TGTGCCAGCAGTTTAATCAGGGGTCGGACCGGGGAGCTGTTTTTT

clone_size: -
j_call: TRBJ2-7
d_call: TRBD2
v_call: TRBV5-1
cdr3_aa: CASSFTSGSIYEQYF
cdr3_nt: TGCGCCAGCAGCTTCACTAGCGGGAGTATCTACGAGCAGTACTTC

clone_size: -
j_call: TRBJ1-2
d_call: -
v_call: TRBV7-9
cdr3_aa: CASSLVGAKGYGYTF
cdr3_nt: TGTGCCAGCAGCTTAGTAGGGGCCAAGGGCTATGGCTACACCTTC

clone_size: -
j_call: TRBJ2-6
d_call: -
v_call: TRBV11-2
cdr3_aa: CASSPEYSLSGANVLTF
cdr3_nt: TGTGCCAGCAGCCCAGAGTACAGCCTCTCTGGGGCCAACGTCCTGACTTTC

clone_size: once
j_call: TRBJ2-3
d_call: TRBD2
v_call: TRBV2
cdr3_aa: CASSEYGVSGNADTQYF
cdr3_nt: TGTGCCAGCAGTGAATATGGCGTTAGCGGGAACGCAGATACGCAGTATTTT

clone_size: -
j_call: TRBJ2-7
d_call: -
v_call: TRBV28
cdr3_aa: CASSSPLGRVSYEQYF
cdr3_nt: TGTGCCAGCAGTTCCCCTTTGGGCAGGGTGTCCTACGAGCAGTACTTC

clone_size: -
j_call: TRBJ1-1
d_call: -
v_call: TRBV7-9
cdr3_aa: CASSGPGPPGTEAFF
cdr3_nt: TGTGCCAGCAGCGGACCGGGCCCTCCGGGCACTGAAGCTTTCTTT

clone_size: -
j_call: TRBJ2-5
d_call: -
v_call: TRBV2
cdr3_aa: CASRWGLQETQYF
cdr3_nt: TGTGCCAGCAGGTGGGGCCTCCAAGAGACCCAGTACTTC

clone_size: -
j_call: TRBJ2-2
d_call: TRBD2
v_call: TRBV11-2
cdr3_aa: CASSIEIGRAREELFF
cdr3_nt: TGTGCCAGCAGCATCGAAATCGGGAGGGCCAGGGAGGAGCTGTTTTTT

clone_size: -
j_call: TRBJ1-3
d_call: TRBD1
v_call: TRBV10-3
cdr3_aa: CAISELTGAGNTIYF
cdr3_nt: TGTGCCATCAGTGAGCTGACAGGGGCCGGAAACACCATATATTTT

clone_size: -
j_call: TRBJ2-1
d_call: -
v_call: TRBV5-6
cdr3_aa: CASGDLAYNEQFF
cdr3_nt: TGTGCCAGCGGGGACTTAGCGTACAATGAGCAGTTCTTC

clone_size: -
j_call: TRBJ2-7
d_call: -
v_call: TRBV15
cdr3_aa: CATSSSYEQYF
cdr3_nt: TGTGCCACCAGCAGTTCCTACGAGCAGTACTTC

clone_size: -
j_call: TRBJ2-7
d_call: TRBD1
v_call: TRBV7-6
cdr3_aa: CASSLSTGTYEQYF
cdr3_nt: TGTGCCAGCAGCTTGTCGACAGGGACCTACGAGCAGTACTTC

clone_size: -
j_call: TRBJ2-3
d_call: TRBD1
v_call: TRBV27
cdr3_aa: CASSFYLDRGTDTQYF
cdr3_nt: TGTGCCAGCAGTTTTTACCTGGACAGGGGGACAGATACGCAGTATTTT

clone_size: -
j_call: TRBJ2-5
d_call: TRBD2
v_call: TRBV14
cdr3_aa: CASSQELGVAGAETQYF
cdr3_nt: TGTGCCAGCAGCCAAGAATTGGGGGTAGCGGGAGCTGAGACCCAGTACTTC

clone_size: -
j_call: TRBJ2-7
d_call: TRBD2
v_call: TRBV27
cdr3_aa: CASSLRGGSYEQYF
cdr3_nt: TGTGCCAGCAGTCTCCGGGGGGGCTCCTACGAGCAGTACTTC

clone_size: -
j_call: TRBJ2-1
d_call: TRBD2
v_call: TRBV27
cdr3_aa: CASNVAGGYNEQFF
cdr3_nt: TGTGCCAGCAACGTAGCGGGAGGGTACAATGAGCAGTTCTTC

clone_size: once
j_call: TRBJ2-2
d_call: -
v_call: TRBV5-1
cdr3_aa: CASSFEGVGQKINTGELFF
cdr3_nt: TGCGCCAGCAGCTTTGAGGGGGTTGGACAGAAAATTAACACCGGGGAGCTGTTTTTT

clone_size: -
j_call: TRBJ2-1
d_call: -
v_call: TRBV11-2
cdr3_aa: CASSPAGTYQTEQFF
cdr3_nt: TGTGCCAGCAGCCCGGCCGGGACCTATCAAACAGAGCAGTTCTTC

clone_size: -
j_call: TRBJ2-3
d_call: TRBD1
v_call: TRBV27
cdr3_aa: CASSLKSPGQLTDTQYF
cdr3_nt: TGTGCCAGCAGTTTAAAATCCCCGGGACAGCTCACAGATACGCAGTATTTT

clone_size: -
j_call: TRBJ1-3
d_call: -
v_call: TRBV30
cdr3_aa: CAWRDQFTGLSGNTIYF
cdr3_nt: TGTGCCTGGAGGGACCAATTTACAGGGCTCTCTGGAAACACCATATATTTT

clone_size: -
j_call: TRBJ2-2
d_call: -
v_call: TRBV4-3
cdr3_aa: CASSQDWTRDGELFF
cdr3_nt: TGCGCCAGCAGCCAAGATTGGACGAGGGACGGGGAGCTGTTTTTT

clone_size: -
j_call: TRBJ1-2
d_call: -
v_call: TRBV2
cdr3_aa: CASSSRQVHGYTF
cdr3_nt: TGTGCCAGCAGCTCCAGACAGGTCCACGGCTACACCTTC

clone_size: -
j_call: TRBJ2-7
d_call: -
v_call: TRBV28
cdr3_aa: CASRAYEQYF
cdr3_nt: TGTGCCAGCAGAGCCTACGAGCAGTACTTC

clone_size: -
j_call: TRBJ2-1
d_call: TRBD2
v_call: TRBV27
cdr3_aa: CASNSPSGEQFF
cdr3_nt: TGTGCCAGCAACTCGCCTAGCGGTGAGCAGTTCTTC

clone_size: -
j_call: TRBJ2-3
d_call: -
v_call: TRBV27
cdr3_aa: CASSPRGADTQYF
cdr3_nt: TGTGCCAGCAGTCCAAGGGGTGCAGATACGCAGTATTTT

clone_size: -
j_call: TRBJ1-4
d_call: -
v_call: TRBV2
cdr3_aa: CASRSLGEKLFF
cdr3_nt: TGTGCCAGCCGCAGCCTAGGTGAAAAACTGTTTTTT